These 16 T cell receptor beta chains came from one sample sequenced in a study of shared clonotypes between healthy human individuals. Data came from immunoSEQ multiplex PCR; TCRdb stores just in-frame clones and leaves some out. This table holds about 1.1 million clones, about 80% found once. Input material: memory CD4+ T cells from PBMCs. As for subset: CD45RA-negative fraction. The receptors stem from a man between 18 and 35 years old in good health. Some clones in this sample may be carry-over from other donors' samples.

V gene TRBV28 combines with J gene TRBJ1-4, with 8 bases aligning to TRBD1. The J segment lost 8 bases and the V segment lost 2 bases, leaving 7 bases of the junction unmatched. Per the germline V gene, CDR1 is MDHEN and CDR2 is SYDVKM. There are 15 residues in the CDR3. The CDR3 here is CASSLGRAGGEKLFF. CDR3 in DNA: TGTGCCAGCAGTTTAGGTCGGGCAGGGGGCGAAAAACTGTTTTTT. Supplemented by reference TRBV28 and TRBJ1-4, the full variable domain reads DVKVTQSSRYLVKRTGEKVFLECVQDMDHENMFWYRQDPGLGLRLIYFSYDVKMKEKGDIPEGYSVSREKKERFSLILESASTNQTSMYLCASSLGRAGGEKLFFGSGTQLSVL.

This chain connects TRBV10-3 to TRBJ1-1, with no clear D. Germline V gives CDR1 ENHRY, CDR2 SYGVKD. This CDR3 is built from 14 residues. With 5 bases removed from V and 5 bases from J, the gap between germline ends came to 15 bases. The CDR3 bases are TGTGCCATCAGTTATGACACCTCGGGGACTGAAGCTTTCTTT. Its translation is CAISYDTSGTEAFF.

This clone was seen only a few times. V usage is TRBV5-1 and J usage is TRBJ2-5; no reliable D call. The germline CDR1 and CDR2 sequences are SGHRS and YFSETQ. Deletions cut 4 bases from V and 5 bases from J, with 15 bases between. This CDR3 region has 14 residues. The CDR3 sequence: CASSLRVSTETQYF. The CDR3 DNA sequence: TGCGCCAGCAGCCTCCGGGTCTCCACGGAGACCCAGTACTTC.

V is TRBV7-9 and J is TRBJ1-5, with 11 bases aligning to TRBD1. The CDR3 has 19 residues. J lost 6 bases, V lost 7 bases, and 20 bases had no gene match. Germline V CDR1 and CDR2: SEHNR, FQNEAQ (reference sequence). The CDR3 loop is CASIFPDRDRGFLGQPQHF. The CDR3 bases are TGTGCCAGCATCTTCCCAGACCGGGACAGGGGGTTCTTGGGTCAGCCCCAGCATTTT.

This clone was observed a single time. The gene calls are TRBV11-2 and TRBJ2-5; D gene ambiguous. Per germline, CDR1 SGHAT and CDR2 FQNNGV. Trimming took 5 bases from V and 3 from J, leaving 22 bases between them. This CDR3 has 17 residues. CDR3 in amino acids: CASSPVLGTLTKETQYF. DNA for the CDR3: TGTGCCAGCAGCCCAGTATTAGGTACTTTAACAAAAGAGACCCAGTACTTC.

The chain combines TRBV4-1 with TRBJ2-1; 9 bases fit TRBD2. V lost 4 bases to trimming and J lost 6 bases; unmatched junction nucleotides: 10. The CDR3 sequence is 16 residues long. The germline CDR1 and CDR2 sequences are MGHRA and YSYEKL. This chain's CDR3 is CASSLGTSPDLNEQFF. CDR3 sequence (DNA): TGCGCCAGCAGCCTAGGGACTAGCCCAGACCTCAATGAGCAGTTCTTC.

The V call is TRBV6-1, the J call TRBJ2-5; tentative D call: TRBD2 (6 bases). Germline V lookup: CDR1 MNHNS, CDR2 SASEGT. This CDR3 has 13 residues. Between the trimmed V and J ends, which lost 0 bases and 5 bases, there was a span of 7 bases. The CDR3 region is CASSEALAETQYF. The CDR3 region has the DNA TGTGCCAGCAGTGAAGCCCTAGCGGAGACCCAGTACTTC.

This clone was found once. The CDR3, as DNA: TGTGCCAGCAGGACAGGGGGCGCCCCAGATACGCAGTATTTT. It translates to CASRTGGAPDTQYF. The chain combines TRBV6-1 with TRBJ2-3; 10 bases fit TRBD1. The CDR3 has 14 amino acids. Germline V gene lookup returns CDR1 MNHNS and CDR2 SASEGT. V was clipped by 6 bases and J by 4 bases; unmatched bases: 4.

This clone was counted once. This chain connects TRBV11-2 to TRBJ1-1; a possible D gene is TRBD1 (5 bases). Trimming cost V 5 bases and J 0 bases, with 13 bases left between them. CDR1 is SGHAT, CDR2 FQNNGV, per germline. The CDR3 runs 15 residues. CDR3 in amino acids: CASSPLGAMNTEAFF. As DNA, the CDR3 is TGTGCCAGCAGCCCTCTAGGGGCCATGAACACTGAAGCTTTCTTT.

In its sample, this clone was seen many times. The same CDR3 is also encoded by other DNA sequences in this sample. V is TRBV6-5 and J is TRBJ1-5; D is ambiguous. The germline gives CDR1 MNHEY, CDR2 SVGAGI. V dropped 2 bases and J dropped 0 bases, with 8 bases sitting between them. This CDR3 has 15 residues. The CDR3 here is CASSYSGYSNQPQHF. CDR3 DNA: TGTGCCAGCAGTTACAGTGGTTATAGCAATCAGCCCCAGCATTTT.

This chain connects TRBV28 to TRBJ1-5, with D uncertain. Germline V gene sequence: CDR1 MDHEN, CDR2 SYDVKM. Trimming stripped 5 bases from V and 4 bases from J, with 18 bases between. This CDR3 spans 16 amino acids. CDR3 residues: CASSPGRSWPNQPQHF. As DNA, the CDR3 is TGTGCCAGCAGTCCTGGTCGGAGTTGGCCTAATCAGCCCCAGCATTTT.

The chain links TRBV7-2 to TRBJ1-5; the D is unclear. The CDR3 contains 14 residues. V lost 5 bases and J 0 bases, leaving 8 bases between the germline ends. The V gene's germline CDR1 is SGHTA and CDR2 FQGNSA. Written as DNA, the CDR3 is TGTGCCAGCAGCGCCACAGCTAGCAATCAGCCCCAGCATTTT. This translates into CASSATASNQPQHF.

CDR3 DNA: TGTGCCAGCAGCTCCGGGGACAGGGGAAGCAAGGAGACCCAGTACTTC. This gives the protein CASSSGDRGSKETQYF. The V call is TRBV7-9, the J call TRBJ2-5, with 10 bases identical to TRBD1. V lost 4 bases and J lost 5; bases outside the gene matches: 10. The CDR3 is 16 amino acids. Germline V gene sequence: CDR1 SEHNR, CDR2 FQNEAQ (reference sequence).

The rearrangement joins TRBV11-3 to TRBJ2-7; D is undetermined. The CDR3 consists of 14 residues. V lost 0 bases, J lost 13 bases, and 19 bases lay in between. CDR1 is SGHNT, CDR2 YENEEA, per germline. The CDR3 region has the DNA TGTGCCAGCAGCTTAGATGCCAACCGGCCAGACCTATACTTC. Protein product: CASSLDANRPDLYF.

V usage is TRBV7-8 and J usage is TRBJ2-3; TRBD1 might be the D (5 bases). Germline V gene lookup returns CDR1 SGHVS and CDR2 FQNEAQ. The CDR3 runs to 12 residues. Trimming took 2 bases from V and 6 from J, leaving 6 bases between them. CDR3 loop: CASSLKGDTQYF. CDR3 nucleotides: TGTGCCAGCAGCTTAAAGGGGGATACGCAGTATTTT.

CDR3 amino acids: CASSLSLRRGTYEQYF. The CDR3 DNA sequence: TGTGCCAGCAGCTTGAGTCTCCGGCGGGGAACCTACGAGCAGTACTTC. This chain links TRBV7-2 with TRBJ2-7, with TRBD2 as a possible D gene (6 bases). V lost 3 bases to trimming and J lost 2 bases, with 17 bases between them. Germline V gene sequence: CDR1 SGHTA, CDR2 FQGNSA. This CDR3 has 16 residues.